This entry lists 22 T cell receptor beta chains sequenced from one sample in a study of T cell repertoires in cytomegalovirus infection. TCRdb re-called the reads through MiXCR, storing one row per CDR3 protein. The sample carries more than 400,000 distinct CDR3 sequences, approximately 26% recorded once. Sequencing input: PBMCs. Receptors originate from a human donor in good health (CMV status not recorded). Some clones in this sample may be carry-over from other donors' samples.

CDR3 DNA: TGTGCCGCGGCAACGGAGGAAAGAGTTCGAAATCAGCCCCAGCATTTT. This encodes CAAATEERVRNQPQHF. The J gene is TRBJ1-5, the V gene TRBV10-3; D is unresolved. Germline V gene sequence: CDR1 ENHRY, CDR2 SYGVKD. V was cut by 11 bases and J by 4 bases, with 24 bases left in between. The CDR3 totals 16 residues.

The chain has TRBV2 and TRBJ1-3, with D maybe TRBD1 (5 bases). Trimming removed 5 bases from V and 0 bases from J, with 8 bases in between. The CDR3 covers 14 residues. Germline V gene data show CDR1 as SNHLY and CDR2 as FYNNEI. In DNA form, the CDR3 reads TGTGCCAGCAGTCGACAGCTCTCTGGAAACACCATATATTTT. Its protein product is CASSRQLSGNTIYF.

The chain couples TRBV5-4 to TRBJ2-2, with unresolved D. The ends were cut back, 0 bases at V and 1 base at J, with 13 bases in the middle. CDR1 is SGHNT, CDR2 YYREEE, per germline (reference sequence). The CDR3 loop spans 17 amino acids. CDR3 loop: CASSLAQRTENTGELFF. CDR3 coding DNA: TGTGCCAGCAGCTTGGCCCAAAGGACGGAGAACACCGGGGAGCTGTTTTTT.

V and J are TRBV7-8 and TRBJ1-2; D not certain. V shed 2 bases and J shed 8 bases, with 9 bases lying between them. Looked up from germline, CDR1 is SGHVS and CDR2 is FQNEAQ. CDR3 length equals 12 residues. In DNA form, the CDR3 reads TGTGCCAGCAGCTTACGGGCGGGAGGCTACACCTTC. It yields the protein CASSLRAGGYTF.

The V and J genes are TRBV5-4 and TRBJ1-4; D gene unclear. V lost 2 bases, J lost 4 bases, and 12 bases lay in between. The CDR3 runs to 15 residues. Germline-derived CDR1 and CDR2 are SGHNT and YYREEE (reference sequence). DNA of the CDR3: TGTGCCAGCAGCTTCGGAGGAAATGGTAATGAAAAACTGTTTTTT. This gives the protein CASSFGGNGNEKLFF.

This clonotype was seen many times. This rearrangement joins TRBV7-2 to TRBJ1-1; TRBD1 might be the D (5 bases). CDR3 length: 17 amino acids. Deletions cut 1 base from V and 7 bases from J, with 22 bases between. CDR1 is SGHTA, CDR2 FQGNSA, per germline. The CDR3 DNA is TGTGCCAGCAGCTTAGACTCAGCCCCAGGCGGGGGACGTGAAGCTTTCTTT. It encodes CASSLDSAPGGGREAFF.

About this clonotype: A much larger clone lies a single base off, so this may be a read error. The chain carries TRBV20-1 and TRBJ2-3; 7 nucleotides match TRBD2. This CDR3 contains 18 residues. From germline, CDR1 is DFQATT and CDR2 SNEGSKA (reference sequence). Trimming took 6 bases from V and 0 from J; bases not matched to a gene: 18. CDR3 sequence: CSARPTNGRHYSTDTQYF. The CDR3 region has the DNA TGCAGTGCACGTCCGACTAACGGGAGGCATTATAGCACAGATACGCAGTATTTT.

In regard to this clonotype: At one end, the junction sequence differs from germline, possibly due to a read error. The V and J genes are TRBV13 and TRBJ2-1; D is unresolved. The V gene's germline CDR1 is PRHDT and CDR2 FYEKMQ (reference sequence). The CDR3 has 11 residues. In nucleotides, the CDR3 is TGTGCCAGCGGCTTTTACAATGAGCAGTTCTTC. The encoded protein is CASGFYNEQFF.

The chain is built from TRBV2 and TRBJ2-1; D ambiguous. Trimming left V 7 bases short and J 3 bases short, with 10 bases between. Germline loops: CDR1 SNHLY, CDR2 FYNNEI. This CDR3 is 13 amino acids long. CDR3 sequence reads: CASNARVYNEQFF. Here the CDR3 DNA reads TGTGCCAGCAATGCTCGAGTCTACAATGAGCAGTTCTTC.

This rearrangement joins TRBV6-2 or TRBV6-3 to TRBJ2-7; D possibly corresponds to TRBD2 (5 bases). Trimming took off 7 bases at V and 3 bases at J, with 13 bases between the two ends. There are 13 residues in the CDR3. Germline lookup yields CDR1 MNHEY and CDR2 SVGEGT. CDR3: CASNSPGSYEQYV. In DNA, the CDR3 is TGTGCCAGCAATTCGCCTGGGAGCTACGAGCAGTACGTC.

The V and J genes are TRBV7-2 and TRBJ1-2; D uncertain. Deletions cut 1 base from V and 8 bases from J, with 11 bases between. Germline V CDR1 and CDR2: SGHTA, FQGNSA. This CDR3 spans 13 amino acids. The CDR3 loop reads CASSLVAVLGYTF. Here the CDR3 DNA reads TGTGCCAGCAGCTTAGTTGCGGTCCTCGGCTACACCTTC.

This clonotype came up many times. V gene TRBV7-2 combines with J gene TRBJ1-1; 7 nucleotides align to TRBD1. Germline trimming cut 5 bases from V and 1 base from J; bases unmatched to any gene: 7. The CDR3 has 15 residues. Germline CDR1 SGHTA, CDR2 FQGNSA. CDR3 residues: CASSPIRDRNTEAFF. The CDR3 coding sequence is TGTGCCAGCAGCCCCATTCGGGACAGGAACACTGAAGCTTTCTTT.

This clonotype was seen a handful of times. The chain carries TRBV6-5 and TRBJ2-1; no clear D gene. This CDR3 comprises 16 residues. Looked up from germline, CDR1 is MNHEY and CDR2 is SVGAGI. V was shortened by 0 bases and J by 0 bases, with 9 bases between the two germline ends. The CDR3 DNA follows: TGTGCCAGCAGTTACTCGACTTTAAGCTCCTACAATGAGCAGTTCTTC. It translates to CASSYSTLSSYNEQFF.

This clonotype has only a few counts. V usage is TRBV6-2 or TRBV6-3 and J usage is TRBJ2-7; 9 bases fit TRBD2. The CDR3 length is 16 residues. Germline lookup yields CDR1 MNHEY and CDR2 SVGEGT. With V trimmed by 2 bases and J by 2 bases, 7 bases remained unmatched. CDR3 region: CASSYTRTSETYEQYV. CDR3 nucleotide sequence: TGTGCCAGCAGTTACACCCGGACTAGCGAAACCTACGAGCAGTACGTC.

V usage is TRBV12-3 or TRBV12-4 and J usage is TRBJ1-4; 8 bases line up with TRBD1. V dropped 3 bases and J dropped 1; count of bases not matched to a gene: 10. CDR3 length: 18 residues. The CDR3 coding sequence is TGTGCCAGCAGTTTCCTTCAGACAGGGGAGGGAACTAATGAAAAACTGTTTTTT. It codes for CASSFLQTGEGTNEKLFF.

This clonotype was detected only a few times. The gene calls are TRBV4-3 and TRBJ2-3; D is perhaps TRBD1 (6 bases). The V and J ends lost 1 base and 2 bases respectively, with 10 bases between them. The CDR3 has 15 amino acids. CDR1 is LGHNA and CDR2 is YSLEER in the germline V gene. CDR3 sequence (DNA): TGCGCCAGCAGCCAAGTCGTGGGGGCCACAGATACGCAGTATTTT. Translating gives CASSQVVGATDTQYF.

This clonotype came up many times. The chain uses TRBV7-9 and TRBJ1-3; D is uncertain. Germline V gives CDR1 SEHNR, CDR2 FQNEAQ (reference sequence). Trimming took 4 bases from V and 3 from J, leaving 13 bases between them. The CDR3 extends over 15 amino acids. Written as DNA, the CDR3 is TGTGCCAGCAGCTCCTTGGAAGGCCTTGGAAACACCATATATTTT. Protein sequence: CASSSLEGLGNTIYF.

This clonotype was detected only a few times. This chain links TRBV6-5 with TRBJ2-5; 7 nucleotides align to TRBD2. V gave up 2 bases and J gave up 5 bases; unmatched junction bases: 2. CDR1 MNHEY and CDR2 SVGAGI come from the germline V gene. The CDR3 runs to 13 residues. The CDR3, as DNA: TGTGCCAGCAGTTACGGGGGGGTCGAGACCCAGTACTTC. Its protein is CASSYGGVETQYF.

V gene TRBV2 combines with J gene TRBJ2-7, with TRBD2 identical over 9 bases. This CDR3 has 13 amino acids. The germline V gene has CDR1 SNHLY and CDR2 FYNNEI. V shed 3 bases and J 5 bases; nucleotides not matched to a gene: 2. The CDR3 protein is CASSEGLANEQYF. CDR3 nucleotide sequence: TGTGCCAGCAGTGAGGGACTAGCAAACGAGCAGTACTTC.

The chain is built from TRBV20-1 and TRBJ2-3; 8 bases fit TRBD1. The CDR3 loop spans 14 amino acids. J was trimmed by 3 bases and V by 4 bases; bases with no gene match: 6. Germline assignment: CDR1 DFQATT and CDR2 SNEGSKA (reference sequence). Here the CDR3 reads CSATDRGRTDTQYF. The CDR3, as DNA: TGCAGTGCTACTGACAGGGGTAGGACAGATACGCAGTATTTT.

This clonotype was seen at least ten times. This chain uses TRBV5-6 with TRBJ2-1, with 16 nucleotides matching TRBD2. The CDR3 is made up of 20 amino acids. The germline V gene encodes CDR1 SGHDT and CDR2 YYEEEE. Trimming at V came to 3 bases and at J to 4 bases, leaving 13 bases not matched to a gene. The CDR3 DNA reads TGTGCCAGCAGCTACCTCACCGGGACTAGCGGGAGGGCCGGGTACAATGAGCAGTTCTTC. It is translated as CASSYLTGTSGRAGYNEQFF.

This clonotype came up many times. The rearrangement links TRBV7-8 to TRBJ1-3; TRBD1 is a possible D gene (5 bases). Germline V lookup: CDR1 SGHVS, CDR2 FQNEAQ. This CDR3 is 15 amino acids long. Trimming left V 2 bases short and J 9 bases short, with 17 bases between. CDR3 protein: CASSLLGPPQGTIYF. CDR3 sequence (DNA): TGTGCCAGCAGCTTATTGGGACCTCCCCAAGGCACCATATATTTT. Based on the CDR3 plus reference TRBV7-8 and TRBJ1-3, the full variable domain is GAGVSQSPRYKVAKRGQDVALRCDPISGHVSLFWYQQALGQGPEFLTYFQNEAQLDKSGLPSDRFFAERPEGSVSTLKIQRTQQEDSAVYLCASSLLGPPQGTIYFGEGSWLTVV.